The sequence of this T cell receptor (beta chain) was determined in a study of CD8 T cells in ankylosing spondylitis. This clonotype was found a few times. Its antigen is unidentified. Study conclusions and caveats: Clones linked with disease were CD8+ and fairly uncommon in the peripheral blood.

One entry per CDR3 protein, called by TCRdb with MiXCR from the 5' RACE reads. The data show about 220,000 distinct CDR3 sequences, approximately 24% seen once. Sequences were obtained from blood, either unsorted or a sorted T cell fraction (not recorded which). The clonotype originates from a male donor with ankylosing spondylitis or in good health (not recorded which).

The CDR3 is CSVDLAPGTDTQYF. The CDR3 DNA follows: TGCAGCGTTGATTTAGCCCCCGGCACAGATACGCAGTATTTT. This rearrangement joins TRBV29-1 to TRBJ2-3; D is undetermined. Germline loops: CDR1 SQVTM, CDR2 ANQGSEA. The CDR3 is 14 amino acids. The V and J ends lost 3 bases and 1 base respectively, with 11 bases between them.